The clone carrying this T cell receptor (beta chain) was detected a few times. Regarding time point: sample taken at primary tumor resection. Whole RNA came from tumor, nontumor lung or frozen PBMC and was sequenced without being sorted. These data are taken from a study of spatial heterogeneity in lung cancer. For the study at large: The study consistently detected more beta-chain than alpha-chain sequences.

The ends were cut back, 0 bases at V and 6 bases at J, with 15 bases in the middle. CDR1 is SGHRS, CDR2 YFSETQ, per germline. This CDR3 contains 15 residues. One entry per CDR3 protein, called by TCRdb with MiXCR from the 5' RACE reads. Here the sample spans 35,000 to 55,000 distinct CDR3 sequences, roughly 13% being singletons. The V and J genes are TRBV5-1 and TRBJ1-1; tentatively, D is TRBD1 (5 bases). The sample was PBMCs, taken at surgery. This TCR derives from a male donor with early-stage non-small cell lung cancer. DNA of the CDR3: TGCGCCAGCAGCTTGGACCAGGGCGTGGTCGCTGAAGCTTTCTTT. Translated, it gives CASSLDQGVVAEAFF.